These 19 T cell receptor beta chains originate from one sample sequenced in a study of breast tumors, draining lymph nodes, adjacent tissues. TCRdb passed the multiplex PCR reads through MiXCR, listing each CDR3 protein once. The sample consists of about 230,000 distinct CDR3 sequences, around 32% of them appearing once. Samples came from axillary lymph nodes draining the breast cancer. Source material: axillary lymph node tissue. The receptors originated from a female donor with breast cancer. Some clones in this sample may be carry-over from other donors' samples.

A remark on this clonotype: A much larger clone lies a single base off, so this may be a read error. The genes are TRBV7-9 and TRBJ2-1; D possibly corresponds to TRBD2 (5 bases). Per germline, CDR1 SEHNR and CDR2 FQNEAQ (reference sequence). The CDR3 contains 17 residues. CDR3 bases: TGTGCCAGCAGACCTGAGCCACGGGAAAACCTATACAATCAGCAGTTCTTC. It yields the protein CASRPEPRENLYNQQFF.

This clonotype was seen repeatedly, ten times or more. CDR3 amino acids: CSAPPGAGRSYEQYF. The CDR3 coding sequence is TGCAGTGCTCCTCCCGGGGCGGGACGCTCCTACGAGCAGTACTTC. The V and J genes are TRBV20-1 and TRBJ2-7, with D possibly matching TRBD2 (6 bases). This CDR3 spans 15 amino acids. V lost 5 bases and J lost 0, with 17 bases in between. In germline, CDR1 is DFQATT, CDR2 SNEGSKA (reference sequence).

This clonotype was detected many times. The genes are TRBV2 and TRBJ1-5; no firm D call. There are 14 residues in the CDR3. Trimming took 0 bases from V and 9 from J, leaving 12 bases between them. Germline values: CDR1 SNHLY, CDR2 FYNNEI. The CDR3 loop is CASSEARAGRPQHF. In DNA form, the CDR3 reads TGTGCCAGCAGTGAAGCGCGGGCAGGACGGCCCCAGCATTTT.

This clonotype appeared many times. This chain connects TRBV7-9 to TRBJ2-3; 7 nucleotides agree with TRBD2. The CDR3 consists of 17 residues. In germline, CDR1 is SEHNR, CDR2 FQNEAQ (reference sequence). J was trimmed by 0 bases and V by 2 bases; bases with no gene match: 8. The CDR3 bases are TGTGCCAGCAGCTTAAACCCGGGCGGGGGAAGCACAGATACGCAGTATTTT. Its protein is CASSLNPGGGSTDTQYF.

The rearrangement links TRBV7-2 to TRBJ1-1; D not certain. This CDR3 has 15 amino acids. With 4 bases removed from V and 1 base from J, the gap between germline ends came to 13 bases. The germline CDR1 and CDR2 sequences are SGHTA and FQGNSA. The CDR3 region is CASSSTADPNTEAFF. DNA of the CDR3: TGTGCCAGCAGCTCCACAGCAGACCCGAACACTGAAGCTTTCTTT.

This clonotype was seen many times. The DNA for the CDR3 is TGTGCCATCCAGGAGGGGGCGAGCACCTACAATGAGCAGTTCTTC. This gives the protein CAIQEGASTYNEQFF. The gene calls are TRBV6-6 and TRBJ2-1, with a weak D call TRBD1 (7 bases). CDR3 length equals 15 residues. Germline-derived CDR1 and CDR2 are MNHNY and SVGAGI (reference sequence). V was cut by 10 bases and J by 2 bases, with 18 bases left in between.

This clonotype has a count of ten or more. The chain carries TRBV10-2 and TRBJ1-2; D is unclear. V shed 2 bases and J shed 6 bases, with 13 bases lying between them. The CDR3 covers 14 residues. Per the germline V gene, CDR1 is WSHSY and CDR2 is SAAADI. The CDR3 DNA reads TGCGCCAGCAGTGAGGCGTTCATACCGAATGGCTACACCTTC. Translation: CASSEAFIPNGYTF.

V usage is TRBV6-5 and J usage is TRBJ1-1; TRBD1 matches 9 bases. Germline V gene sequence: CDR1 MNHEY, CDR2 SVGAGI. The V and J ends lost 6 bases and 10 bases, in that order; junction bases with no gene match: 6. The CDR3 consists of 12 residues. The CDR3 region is CASSRTGEGAFF. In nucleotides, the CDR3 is TGTGCCAGCAGCCGGACAGGGGAAGGAGCTTTCTTT.

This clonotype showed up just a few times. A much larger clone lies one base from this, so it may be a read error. For the CDR3, the DNA is TGTGCCAGCAGTCAAGCGCTTGGACACGAGCAGTACTTC. Translation: CASSQALGHEQYF. The V call is TRBV6-1, the J call TRBJ2-7; D not certain. The CDR3 is 13 amino acids. Germline CDR1 reads MNHNS; CDR2 reads SASEGT.

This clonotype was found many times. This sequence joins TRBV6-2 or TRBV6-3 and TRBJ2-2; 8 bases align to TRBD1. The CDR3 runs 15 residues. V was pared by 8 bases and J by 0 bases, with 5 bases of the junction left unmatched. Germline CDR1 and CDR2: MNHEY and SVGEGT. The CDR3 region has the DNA TGTGCCAGCGACAGGGGAACCGCGAACACCGGGGAGCTGTTTTTT. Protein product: CASDRGTANTGELFF.

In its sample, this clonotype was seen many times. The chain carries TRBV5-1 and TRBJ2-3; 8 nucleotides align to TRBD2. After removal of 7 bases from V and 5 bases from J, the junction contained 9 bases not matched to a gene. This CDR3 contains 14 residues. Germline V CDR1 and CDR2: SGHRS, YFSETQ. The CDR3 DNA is TGCGCCAGCCAGAGCGGGAGCCCGGAAGATACGCAGTATTTT. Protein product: CASQSGSPEDTQYF.

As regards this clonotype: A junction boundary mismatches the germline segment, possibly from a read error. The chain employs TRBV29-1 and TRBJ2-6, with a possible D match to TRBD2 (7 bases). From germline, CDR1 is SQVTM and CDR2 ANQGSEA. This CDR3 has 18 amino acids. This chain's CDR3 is CSIELTSRGFFGANVLTF. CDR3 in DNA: TGCAGCATTGAACTGACTAGCAGGGGATTCTTTGGGGCCAACGTCCTGACTTTC.

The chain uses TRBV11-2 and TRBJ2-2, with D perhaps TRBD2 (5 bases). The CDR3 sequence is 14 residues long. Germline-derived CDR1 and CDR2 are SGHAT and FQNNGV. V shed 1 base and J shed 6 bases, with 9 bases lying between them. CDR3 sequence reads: CASSLAGVAGELFF. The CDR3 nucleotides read TGTGCCAGCAGCTTAGCCGGGGTGGCCGGGGAGCTGTTTTTT.

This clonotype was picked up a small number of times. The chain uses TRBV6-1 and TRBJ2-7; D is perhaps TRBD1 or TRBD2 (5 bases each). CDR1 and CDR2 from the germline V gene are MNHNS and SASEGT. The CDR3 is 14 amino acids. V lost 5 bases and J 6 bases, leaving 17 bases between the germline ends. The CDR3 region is CASSPPGTPSEQYF. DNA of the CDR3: TGTGCCAGCAGTCCACCCGGGACCCCATCCGAGCAGTACTTC.

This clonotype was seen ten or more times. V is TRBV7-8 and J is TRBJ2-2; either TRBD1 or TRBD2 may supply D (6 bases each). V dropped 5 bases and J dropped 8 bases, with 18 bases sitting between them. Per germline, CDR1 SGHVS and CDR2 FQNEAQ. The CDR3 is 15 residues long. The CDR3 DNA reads TGTGCCAGCAGCCAGACCGGGGGACAAATAGGGGAGCTGTTTTTT. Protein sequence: CASSQTGGQIGELFF.

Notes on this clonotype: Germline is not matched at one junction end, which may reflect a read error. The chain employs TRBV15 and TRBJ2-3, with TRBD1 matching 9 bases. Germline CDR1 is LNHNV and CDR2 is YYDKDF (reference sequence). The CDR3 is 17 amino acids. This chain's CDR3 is CAASSQNDRGGTDTQYF. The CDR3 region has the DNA TGTGCCGCCAGCAGCCAAAACGACAGGGGGGGCACAGATACGCAGTATTTT.

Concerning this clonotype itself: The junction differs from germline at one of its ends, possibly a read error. CDR3 in amino acids: CAGSHFGTHYNEQFF. Here the CDR3 DNA reads TGCGCCGGCAGCCACTTCGGGACTCACTACAATGAGCAGTTCTTC. The rearrangement joins TRBV4-3 to TRBJ2-1; D is perhaps TRBD2 (6 bases). The CDR3 is 15 amino acids. The V gene's germline CDR1 is LGHNA and CDR2 YSLEER.

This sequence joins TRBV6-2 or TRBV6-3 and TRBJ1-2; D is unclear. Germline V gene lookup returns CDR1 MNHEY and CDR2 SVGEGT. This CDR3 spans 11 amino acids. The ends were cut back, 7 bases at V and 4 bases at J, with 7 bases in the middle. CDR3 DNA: TGTGCCAGCAAGGGCACCTATGGCTACACCTTC. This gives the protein CASKGTYGYTF.

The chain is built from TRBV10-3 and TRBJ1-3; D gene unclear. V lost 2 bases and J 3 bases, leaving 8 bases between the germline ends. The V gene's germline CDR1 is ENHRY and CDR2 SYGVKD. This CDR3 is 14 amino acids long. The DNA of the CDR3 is TGTGCCATCAGTGAGAACGGGGATGGAAACACCATATATTTT. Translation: CAISENGDGNTIYF.